The entry below gives a single T cell receptor beta chain sequence along with its context. The antigen it binds to is not known. Nothing much larger sits one base from this clone, and base qualities are not available. Measured from the cysteine to the phenylalanine, the CDR3 is 16 residues long. The retained sequence is limited to the CDR3, 48 bases, with the frame set at the first base. Here V drops 1 base and J drops 7 bases, and the junction holds 10 bases not matched to any gene. The germline V gene yields SGHDT for CDR1 and YYEEEE for CDR2. Whole blood was collected in K2EDTA tubes by collaborating institutions according to the institutions' own protocols. Collaborator samples were shipped for TCRbeta analysis as frozen whole blood, isolated PBMCs, or DNA extracted from either sample type. The sample comes from a study of blood T cell repertoires in COVID-19 (TCRdb year 2020). Broadly, across the study: The collaborator samples originated in the United States, Italy and Spain and spanned the acute and convalescent phases of COVID-19. Subjects who had been exposed to COVID-19, were actively infected with it, or had recovered from it provided the deeply sampled blood TCRbeta repertoires that made up the dataset. The prospective study material was composed of cDNA or gDNA derived from T cells, B-cell-depleted T cells, or PBMCs. Samples were obtained from the ongoing ImmuneRACE study (first 160 participants) and from about 1,300 subjects provided by 6 global collaborators. The repertoires were released in a freely available public database meant as a resource for research on the immune response to SARS-CoV-2. Sample metadata almost always included a de-identified subject ID, COVID-19 status, age in years and sex. Where available, HLA class I and class II types were taken from metadata supplied by the sample provider and were not determined by assay-based typing. Broader findings and caveats from the paper: Clinical and demographic metadata were provided uncurated, with the amount varying by source and participant.

The immunoSEQ Assay, a bias-controlled multiplex PCR, was used to amplify TCRbeta CDR3 regions from genomic DNA. The published analysis was carried out like this. The number of nucleated cells in each sample was estimated from the amplification of reference gene primers within the assay. To quantify the absolute abundance of each unique TCRbeta CDR3 rearrangement, sequence reads were collapsed and filtered. Productive Simpson clonality was computed per sample as the square root of Simpson's diversity index over productive rearrangements. The clones in this table, taken by TCRdb from immuneACCESS, are in-frame only. Not every clone is retained; where verified, under half of the shortfall comes from an unresolved V gene, and the cause of the rest is unknown. The V and J calls and clone size are taken from that table; D and trimming were inferred from the DNA. For this sample there are 90,000 to 130,000 clones; roughly 76% appear just once. About 7.1% of the sample rests with the top ten.

The chain employs TRBV5-6 and TRBJ2-5; 10 middle bases align to TRBD2. Sequenced: peripheral blood. The clonotype was recovered from an older woman with acute or convalescent COVID-19. The CDR3 here reads CASSLIAGGLGVTQYF. In nucleotide form, the sequence is TGTGCCAGCAGCTTGATAGCGGGGGGCCTGGGGGTGACCCAGTACTTC.